The 25 T cell receptor beta chains in this list originate from one sample, sequenced in a study of T cells after posttransplantation cyclophosphamide. Some clones are missing from TCRdb's copy, which holds only in-frame ones; the method was immunoSEQ multiplex PCR. The sample shows roughly 18,000 clones, 70% to 90% of them seen only once. The material sequenced was memory CD4+ T cells sorted from blood. Receptor source: a man aged 30 to 45 in good health and a related stem cell transplant donor.

DNA of the CDR3: TGTGCCAGCAGTCGGGACAGGGGTTTGAACATTCAGTACTTC. It is translated as CASSRDRGLNIQYF. The V gene is TRBV2, the J gene TRBJ2-4; 10 positions agree with TRBD1. The CDR3 extends over 14 amino acids. Germline trimming cut 5 bases from V and 7 bases from J; bases unmatched to any gene: 5. Germline V gene sequence: CDR1 SNHLY, CDR2 FYNNEI. Looking up the rest from reference TRBV2 and TRBJ2-4 gives the full variable domain: EPEVTQTPSHQVTQMGQEVILRCVPISNHLYFYWYRQILGQKVEFLVSFYNNEISEKSEIFDDQFSVERPDGSNFTLKIRSTKLEDSAMYFCASSRDRGLNIQYFGAGTRLSVL.

The gene calls are TRBV23-1 and TRBJ2-5, with TRBD2 matching 11 bases. TRBV23-1 is designated an ORF whose function remains uncertain. This CDR3 is built from 19 residues. With V trimmed by 0 bases and J by 4 bases, 13 bases remained unmatched. CDR3 protein: CASSQSGGGSGGAGETQYF. The CDR3 DNA reads TGCGCCAGCAGTCAATCGGGGGGCGGTAGCGGGGGGGCCGGAGAGACCCAGTACTTC.

The chain has TRBV14 and TRBJ1-2; D may be TRBD1 (5 bases). Deletions cut 1 base from V and 4 bases from J, with 10 bases between. Germline V gene data show CDR1 as SGHDN and CDR2 as FVKESK. This CDR3 has 14 residues. The CDR3 DNA sequence: TGTGCCAGCAGCCAAGCAACGACAGCCTATGGCTACACCTTC. Translation: CASSQATTAYGYTF.

V usage is TRBV7-2 and J usage is TRBJ1-2; D perhaps matches TRBD1 (5 bases). CDR1 is SGHTA and CDR2 is FQGNSA in the germline V gene. With 5 bases removed from V and 6 bases from J, the gap between germline ends came to 19 bases. The CDR3 runs to 15 residues. The CDR3 sequence: CASSPSDRAGHGYTF. DNA for the CDR3: TGTGCCAGCAGCCCAAGCGATAGGGCAGGGCATGGCTACACCTTC.

The chain joins TRBV10-2 to TRBJ2-2; the D is unclear. CDR1 is WSHSY, CDR2 SAAADI, per germline. Trimming shortened V by 6 bases and J by 1 base, and 6 bases separated the two germline ends. The CDR3 totals 13 residues. The CDR3 loop reads CASSPGNTGELFF. Here the CDR3 DNA reads TGCGCCAGCAGCCCCGGGAACACCGGGGAGCTGTTTTTT.

V and J are TRBV28 and TRBJ1-5; maybe TRBD1 (6 bases). The CDR3 consists of 16 residues. V lost 7 bases, J lost 2 bases, and 18 bases lay in between. CDR1 and CDR2 (germline): MDHEN, SYDVKM. CDR3 bases: TGTGCCAGCACCGAATCCACAGGGTACGGCAATCAGCCCCAGCATTTT. It specifies CASTESTGYGNQPQHF. The full variable domain, with the rest looked up from reference TRBV28 and TRBJ1-5, is DVKVTQSSRYLVKRTGEKVFLECVQDMDHENMFWYRQDPGLGLRLIYFSYDVKMKEKGDIPEGYSVSREKKERFSLILESASTNQTSMYLCASTESTGYGNQPQHFGDGTRLSIL.

The genes are TRBV5-1 and TRBJ1-4; D is undetermined. Germline CDR1 SGHRS, CDR2 YFSETQ. V dropped 1 base and J dropped 4 bases, with 8 bases sitting between them. There are 14 residues in the CDR3. The DNA of the CDR3 is TGCGCCAGCAGCTTGATGGGAGATAATGAAAAACTGTTTTTT. Its protein product is CASSLMGDNEKLFF. Together with reference TRBV5-1 and TRBJ1-4, the CDR3 gives the full variable domain: KAGVTQTPRYLIKTRGQQVTLSCSPISGHRSVSWYQQTPGQGLQFLFEYFSETQRNKGNFPGRFSGRQFSNSRSEMNVSTLELGDSALYLCASSLMGDNEKLFFGSGTQLSVL.

This chain joins TRBV5-4 and TRBJ2-2; no clear D. V was trimmed by 2 bases and J by 5 bases, leaving 10 bases between them. The CDR3 runs to 14 residues. Germline V gene lookup returns CDR1 SGHNT and CDR2 YYREEE (reference sequence). The CDR3 loop reads CASSLTQPTGELFF. In nucleotides, the CDR3 is TGTGCCAGCAGCTTAACACAGCCAACCGGGGAGCTGTTTTTT.

This rearrangement joins TRBV2 to TRBJ2-6; D is possibly TRBD1 (6 bases). Deletions cut 4 bases from V and 2 bases from J, with 9 bases between. Germline-derived CDR1 and CDR2 are SNHLY and FYNNEI. The CDR3 covers 15 residues. The CDR3 bases are TGTGCCAGCAGTGGGGACAATACTGGGGCCAACGTCCTGACTTTC. Translating gives CASSGDNTGANVLTF. Full variable domain (missing parts from reference TRBV2 and TRBJ2-6): EPEVTQTPSHQVTQMGQEVILRCVPISNHLYFYWYRQILGQKVEFLVSFYNNEISEKSEIFDDQFSVERPDGSNFTLKIRSTKLEDSAMYFCASSGDNTGANVLTFGAGSRLTVL.

V and J are TRBV5-6 and TRBJ1-2; maybe TRBD1 (6 bases). The CDR3 length is 14 residues. V lost 5 bases and J 2 bases, leaving 13 bases between the germline ends. Germline CDR1 SGHDT, CDR2 YYEEEE. The CDR3 bases are TGTGCCAGCAGGGCTACCGGGACAAACTATGGCTACACCTTC. Encoded protein: CASRATGTNYGYTF. Variable domain in full (rest from reference TRBV5-6 and TRBJ1-2): DAGVTQSPTHLIKTRGQQVTLRCSPKSGHDTVSWYQQALGQGPQFIFQYYEEEERQRGNFPDRFSGHQFPNYSSELNVNALLLGDSALYLCASRATGTNYGYTFGSGTRLTVV.

The rearrangement uses TRBV5-4 and TRBJ2-7; possibly TRBD2 for D (5 bases). This CDR3 spans 16 amino acids. Trimming pared 4 bases from V and 0 bases from J, leaving 17 bases between. Looked up from germline, CDR1 is SGHNT and CDR2 is YYREEE (reference sequence). Here the CDR3 DNA reads TGTGCCAGCAGCCCCGTCCCCCGGGGTAGCTCCTACGAGCAGTACTTC. This codes for CASSPVPRGSSYEQYF. The variable domain in full, with the rest retrieved from reference TRBV5-4 and TRBJ2-7, is ETGVTQSPTHLIKTRGQQVTLRCSSQSGHNTVSWYQQALGQGPQFIFQYYREEENGRGNFPPRFSGLQFPNYSSELNVNALELDDSALYLCASSPVPRGSSYEQYFGPGTRLTVT.

The gene calls are TRBV5-1 and TRBJ2-7, with TRBD1 identical over 9 bases. Germline V CDR1 and CDR2: SGHRS, YFSETQ. The CDR3 runs to 16 residues. Trimming removed 2 bases from V and 0 bases from J; junction bases left unmatched: 6. CDR3 sequence: CASSFSGTGPSYEQYF. In DNA, the CDR3 is TGCGCCAGCAGCTTCTCCGGGACAGGGCCCTCCTACGAGCAGTACTTC.

The rearrangement joins TRBV7-9 to TRBJ1-4; 9 bases match TRBD1. V trimming: 1 base; J trimming: 5 bases; junction bases outside the gene matches: 2. Looked up from germline, CDR1 is SEHNR and CDR2 is FQNEAQ (reference sequence). The CDR3 sequence is 15 residues long. The CDR3 DNA reads TGTGCCAGCAGCTTAGGGGACAGGGAAAATGAAAAACTGTTTTTT. Translated: CASSLGDRENEKLFF.

The rearrangement links TRBV7-2 to TRBJ2-7, with D tentatively TRBD2 (5 bases). Trimming took off 5 bases at V and 6 bases at J, with 14 bases between the two ends. The CDR3 contains 13 residues. The V gene's germline CDR1 is SGHTA and CDR2 FQGNSA. CDR3 coding DNA: TGTGCCAGCAGCCCCAGGAGGATGGGCGAGCAGTACTTC. Translation: CASSPRRMGEQYF.

This clone was counted a few times. This sequence joins TRBV5-6 and TRBJ1-4; tentative D call: TRBD1 (5 bases). This CDR3 contains 13 residues. Germline assignment: CDR1 SGHDT and CDR2 YYEEEE. With 5 bases removed from V and 6 bases from J, the gap between germline ends came to 11 bases. The CDR3 DNA reads TGTGCCAGCAGTTCCAGGGTCGATGAAAAACTGTTTTTT. This sequence encodes CASSSRVDEKLFF.

This chain uses TRBV28 with TRBJ1-6, with D uncertain. Germline V gene data show CDR1 as MDHEN and CDR2 as SYDVKM. Trimming removed 2 bases from V and 0 bases from J, with 8 bases in between. The CDR3 totals 16 residues. The CDR3 here is CASSLGRFSYNSPLHF. The CDR3, as DNA: TGTGCCAGCAGTTTAGGCAGGTTCTCCTATAATTCACCCCTCCACTTT.

This clone was observed a handful of times. The J gene is TRBJ1-1, the V gene TRBV6-5; weak D call: TRBD1 (5 bases). Trimming shortened V by 5 bases and J by 2 bases, and 12 bases separated the two germline ends. This CDR3 contains 14 residues. Germline V gene data show CDR1 as MNHEY and CDR2 as SVGAGI. The CDR3 reads CASSGFGGNTEAFF. Here the CDR3 DNA reads TGTGCCAGCAGTGGGTTCGGGGGTAACACTGAAGCTTTCTTT.

The chain joins TRBV6-5 to TRBJ1-1; D uncertain. The CDR3 loop spans 15 amino acids. Germline CDR1 and CDR2: MNHEY and SVGAGI. The V and J ends lost 5 bases and 5 bases respectively, with 18 bases between them. The DNA for the CDR3 is TGTGCCAGCAGTATAGGCAGAGCGACTGGGACTGAAGCTTTCTTT. Translation: CASSIGRATGTEAFF.

V gene TRBV5-1 combines with J gene TRBJ2-4; 14 positions match TRBD2. The CDR3 is 19 amino acids. The V gene end was trimmed by 3 bases and the J gene end by 0 bases; junction bases not matched to a gene: 8. Per germline, CDR1 SGHRS and CDR2 YFSETQ. The CDR3 region has the DNA TGCGCCAGCAGCTCAGGACTAGCGGGGGGCAACGTAGCCAAAAACATTCAGTACTTC. Residues: CASSSGLAGGNVAKNIQYF.

The genes are TRBV5-6 and TRBJ1-2; D is possibly TRBD1 (5 bases). Germline values: CDR1 SGHDT, CDR2 YYEEEE. V dropped 4 bases and J dropped 4 bases, with 8 bases sitting between them. CDR3 length: 12 amino acids. The CDR3 loop is CASSDRFYGYTF. CDR3 nucleotide sequence: TGTGCCAGCAGCGACAGATTCTATGGCTACACCTTC.

V and J are TRBV2 and TRBJ2-2, with 10 bases lining up with TRBD1. CDR1 and CDR2 from the germline V gene are SNHLY and FYNNEI. The CDR3 sequence is 16 residues long. Germline trimming cut 6 bases from V and 5 bases from J; bases unmatched to any gene: 9. The CDR3 loop is CASSVDRGRDTGELFF. The CDR3 DNA reads TGTGCCAGCAGCGTAGACAGGGGGCGGGATACCGGGGAGCTGTTTTTT. The full variable domain, with the rest looked up from reference TRBV2 and TRBJ2-2, is EPEVTQTPSHQVTQMGQEVILRCVPISNHLYFYWYRQILGQKVEFLVSFYNNEISEKSEIFDDQFSVERPDGSNFTLKIRSTKLEDSAMYFCASSVDRGRDTGELFFGEGSRLTVL.

The V and J genes are TRBV9 and TRBJ2-2; 7 bases line up with TRBD1. The CDR3 covers 16 residues. Per germline, CDR1 SGDLS and CDR2 YYNGEE. The ends lost 4 bases at V and 1 base at J; junction bases unmatched: 7. The CDR3 bases are TGTGCCAGCAGCTACTTGACAGGGCTGAACACCGGGGAGCTGTTTTTT. It yields the protein CASSYLTGLNTGELFF.

The gene calls are TRBV28 and TRBJ2-5; 12 bases align to TRBD2. Per the germline V gene, CDR1 is MDHEN and CDR2 is SYDVKM. This CDR3 region has 16 residues. The V and J ends lost 7 bases and 7 bases, in that order; junction bases with no gene match: 13. CDR3 in amino acids: CASTPLAGGRRGTQYF. The CDR3 DNA reads TGTGCCAGCACCCCACTAGCGGGGGGCCGCCGAGGGACCCAGTACTTC.

This chain uses TRBV6-1 with TRBJ1-2; no definite D call. There are 13 residues in the CDR3. Trimming pared 5 bases from V and 8 bases from J, leaving 15 bases between. The germline CDR1 and CDR2 sequences are MNHNS and SASEGT. The CDR3 is CASSYTGGVGYTF. The CDR3 region has the DNA TGTGCCAGCAGTTATACGGGCGGGGTCGGCTACACCTTC.

Comment on this clone: The sample contains more than one DNA sequence encoding this CDR3. The gene calls are TRBV19 and TRBJ1-5; D may be TRBD1 (6 bases). Looked up from germline, CDR1 is LNHDA and CDR2 is SQIVND (reference sequence). This CDR3 has 13 residues. Trimming cost V 6 bases and J 4 bases, with 10 bases left between them. CDR3 loop: CASRDSHNQPQHF. The CDR3 DNA reads as TGTGCCAGTAGGGACAGTCATAATCAGCCCCAGCATTTT.